The 25 T cell receptor beta chains reported below all come from one sample, sequenced in a study of chemoradiotherapy in HPV16-positive cancers. The repertoire was sequenced with immunoSEQ multiplex PCR; TCRdb's copy has only in-frame clones and lacks some. Of 25,000 to 30,000 clones listed, 93% are singletons. Sequenced here: blood, sampled from a patient who underwent chemoradiotherapy. The source of these receptors is a human donor with HPV-associated anogenital cancer.

The rearrangement links TRBV11-1 to TRBJ1-1, with 9 bases lining up with TRBD1. The CDR3 totals 13 residues. Per germline, CDR1 SGHAT and CDR2 FQDESV (reference sequence). V shed 2 bases, J shed 10 bases, and the junction held 5 bases outside the gene matches. The CDR3 nucleotides read TGTGCCAGCAGCTTATCACGGACAGGGGCAGCTTTCTTT. It specifies CASSLSRTGAAFF.

This chain links TRBV18 with TRBJ2-3, with D unresolved. The CDR3 covers 12 residues. Trimming took 5 bases from V and 0 from J, leaving 3 bases between them. Germline CDR1 KGHSH, CDR2 LQKENI. The CDR3 nucleotides read TGTGCCAGCTCAACTAGCACAGATACGCAGTATTTT. Its translation is CASSTSTDTQYF. Full variable domain (remainder filled in from reference TRBV18 and TRBJ2-3): NAGVMQNPRHLVRRRGQEARLRCSPMKGHSHVYWYRQLPEEGLKFMVYLQKENIIDESGMPKERFSAEFPKEGPSILRIQQVVRGDSAAYFCASSTSTDTQYFGPGTRLTVL.

The gene calls are TRBV11-2 and TRBJ2-1; 7 bases agree with TRBD2. J gave up 11 bases and V 7 bases, and 14 bases lay outside the gene matches. CDR1 is SGHAT, CDR2 FQNNGV, per germline. The CDR3 contains 14 residues. CDR3 bases: TGTGCCAGCACCCCAGTGGGCTCTGGGACTAAGCAGTTCTTC. This translates into CASTPVGSGTKQFF.

The chain recombines TRBV2 with TRBJ1-3, with 7 bases lining up with TRBD1. Germline V gene data show CDR1 as SNHLY and CDR2 as FYNNEI. J lost 4 bases, V lost 2 bases, and 5 bases had no gene match. The length of the CDR3 is 15 residues. CDR3 amino acids: CASSEMSGQGNTIYF. CDR3 DNA: TGTGCCAGCAGTGAAATGTCGGGACAGGGAAACACCATATATTTT. Full variable domain (outside the CDR3, taken from reference TRBV2 and TRBJ1-3): EPEVTQTPSHQVTQMGQEVILRCVPISNHLYFYWYRQILGQKVEFLVSFYNNEISEKSEIFDDQFSVERPDGSNFTLKIRSTKLEDSAMYFCASSEMSGQGNTIYFGEGSWLTVV.

The genes are TRBV28 and TRBJ1-5, with 7 bases lining up with TRBD1. The CDR3 spans 15 residues. Germline CDR1 is MDHEN and CDR2 is SYDVKM. V was clipped by 5 bases and J by 4 bases; unmatched bases: 8. DNA of the CDR3: TGTGCCAGCAGTACTACAGGGGAAGGGAATCAGCCCCAGCATTTT. It specifies CASSTTGEGNQPQHF.

CDR3 residues: CASSLALNEQFF. CDR3 sequence (DNA): TGTGCCAGCAGCTTAGCCTTGAATGAGCAGTTCTTC. This sequence joins TRBV7-2 and TRBJ2-1; D is uncertain. The V gene's germline CDR1 is SGHTA and CDR2 FQGNSA. The CDR3 loop spans 12 amino acids. Trimming shortened V by 0 bases and J by 7 bases, and 4 bases separated the two germline ends.

This clone was observed a few times. The chain employs TRBV11-1 and TRBJ1-6; weak D call: TRBD1 (6 bases). The V end lost 3 bases, the J end lost 7 bases, and 10 bases lay between the germline ends. This CDR3 region has 14 residues. CDR1 and CDR2 from the germline V gene are SGHAT and FQDESV (reference sequence). CDR3 in DNA: TGTGCCAGCAGCTTTGCCAGGGGCAATTCACCCCTCCACTTT. Its protein is CASSFARGNSPLHF.

The chain recombines TRBV28 with TRBJ2-7, with unresolved D. Trimming left V 5 bases short and J 6 bases short, with 11 bases between. Germline lookup yields CDR1 MDHEN and CDR2 SYDVKM. The CDR3 extends over 12 amino acids. The CDR3 DNA follows: TGTGCCAGCAGTATACTTTTGCTCGAGCAGTACTTC. This translates into CASSILLLEQYF.

CDR3 loop: CASSLGAGRSSYNEQFF. The CDR3 DNA reads TGTGCCAGCAGCTTAGGAGCGGGTCGGAGCTCCTACAATGAGCAGTTCTTC. The V and J genes are TRBV11-3 and TRBJ2-1; D may be TRBD2 (6 bases). CDR3 length: 17 amino acids. The V gene's germline CDR1 is SGHNT and CDR2 YENEEA. V was pared by 1 base and J by 0 bases, with 13 bases between.

The rearrangement joins TRBV5-1 to TRBJ2-7, with D unclear. The CDR3 consists of 14 residues. V lost 3 bases and J 0 bases, leaving 10 bases between the germline ends. The germline gives CDR1 SGHRS, CDR2 YFSETQ. The CDR3 coding sequence is TGCGCCAGCAGCTCCGGACGGACCTCCTACGAGCAGTACTTC. This encodes CASSSGRTSYEQYF.

This chain links TRBV6-6 with TRBJ2-1, with 11 bases lining up with TRBD2. V lost 3 bases, J lost 9 bases, and 4 bases stayed unmatched. CDR3 length: 14 amino acids. The V gene's germline CDR1 is MNHNY and CDR2 SVGAGI (reference sequence). CDR3: CASSYSGRAGEQFF. The CDR3 DNA reads TGTGCCAGCAGTTATAGCGGGAGGGCCGGTGAGCAGTTCTTC.

This clone came up once. This chain links TRBV10-3 with TRBJ1-3; D is perhaps TRBD1 (5 bases). CDR3 size: 16 residues. V lost 11 bases and J 0 bases, leaving 20 bases between the germline ends. The germline gives CDR1 ENHRY, CDR2 SYGVKD. The DNA of the CDR3 is TGTGCCGCTCGTCGGGGCGATGTATACTCTGGAAACACCATATATTTT. It translates to CAARRGDVYSGNTIYF.

This clone has a handful of counts. The chain couples TRBV7-9 to TRBJ1-2; the D gene is possibly TRBD1 (6 bases). The CDR3 length is 14 residues. V dropped 5 bases and J dropped 4 bases, with 14 bases sitting between them. Germline lookup yields CDR1 SEHNR and CDR2 FQNEAQ (reference sequence). CDR3 in DNA: TGTGCCAGCAGCGAATCAGGGGTGAGCTATGGCTACACCTTC. This sequence encodes CASSESGVSYGYTF.

The chain links TRBV7-9 to TRBJ1-4, with 12 bases that match TRBD1. J gave up 7 bases and V 3 bases, and 9 bases lay outside the gene matches. The CDR3 is made up of 17 amino acids. Per the germline V gene, CDR1 is SEHNR and CDR2 is FQNEAQ (reference sequence). Here the CDR3 reads CASSFGTGGLFGEKLFF. For the CDR3, the DNA is TGTGCCAGCAGCTTCGGGACAGGGGGCTTGTTTGGTGAAAAACTGTTTTTT.

The chain is built from TRBV18 and TRBJ2-1; 8 nucleotides agree with TRBD1. Germline CDR1 KGHSH, CDR2 LQKENI. There are 13 residues in the CDR3. V was pared by 6 bases and J by 10 bases, with 8 bases of the junction left unmatched. CDR3 protein: CASSPQGDREQFF. In DNA form, the CDR3 reads TGTGCCAGCTCGCCCCAAGGGGACAGGGAGCAGTTCTTC.

V is TRBV9 and J is TRBJ2-7; D may be TRBD1 or TRBD2 (6 bases each). CDR1 and CDR2 from the germline V gene are SGDLS and YYNGEE. With 2 bases removed from V and 3 bases from J, the gap between germline ends came to 15 bases. This CDR3 has 15 amino acids. CDR3 in amino acids: CASSVGGSAVYEQYF. The CDR3 coding sequence is TGTGCCAGCAGCGTGGGGGGCTCAGCCGTCTACGAGCAGTACTTC.

This clone appeared a single time. The gene calls are TRBV5-1 and TRBJ2-1; 8 nucleotides agree with TRBD1. This CDR3 spans 14 amino acids. Per germline, CDR1 SGHRS and CDR2 YFSETQ. Trimming at V came to 5 bases and at J to 0 bases, leaving 1 base not matched to a gene. In DNA, the CDR3 is TGCGCCAGCAGAACAGGGGGCTCCTACAATGAGCAGTTCTTC. It translates to CASRTGGSYNEQFF.

This sequence joins TRBV7-2 and TRBJ2-2; no clear D. The V end was cut by 2 bases, the J end by 4 bases, with 8 bases between. The CDR3 contains 14 residues. The germline V gene has CDR1 SGHTA and CDR2 FQGNSA. The chain's CDR3 is CASSLFQATGELFF. In nucleotides, the CDR3 is TGTGCCAGCAGCTTATTCCAGGCCACCGGGGAGCTGTTTTTT.

The chain links TRBV2 to TRBJ1-1; possible D gene TRBD1, 5 bases. Germline-derived CDR1 and CDR2 are SNHLY and FYNNEI. This CDR3 contains 15 residues. With 6 bases removed from V and 1 base from J, the gap between germline ends came to 15 bases. The CDR3 sequence is CASSEWGVGNTEAFF. In nucleotides, the CDR3 is TGTGCCAGCAGCGAGTGGGGCGTTGGGAACACTGAAGCTTTCTTT. Looking up the rest from reference TRBV2 and TRBJ1-1 gives the full variable domain: EPEVTQTPSHQVTQMGQEVILRCVPISNHLYFYWYRQILGQKVEFLVSFYNNEISEKSEIFDDQFSVERPDGSNFTLKIRSTKLEDSAMYFCASSEWGVGNTEAFFGQGTRLTVV.

The V call is TRBV5-1, the J call TRBJ2-7; D gene unclear. The CDR3 is made up of 13 amino acids. The V and J ends lost 2 bases and 1 base respectively, with 7 bases between them. Germline lookup yields CDR1 SGHRS and CDR2 YFSETQ. The CDR3 protein is CASSLTDSYEQYF. CDR3 sequence (DNA): TGCGCCAGCAGCTTAACCGATTCCTACGAGCAGTACTTC.

The J gene is TRBJ1-1, the V gene TRBV4-1; unclear D gene. The CDR3 is made up of 14 amino acids. Looked up from germline, CDR1 is MGHRA and CDR2 is YSYEKL. V gave up 1 base and J gave up 6 bases, with 12 bases separating them. The CDR3 nucleotides are TGCGCCAGCAGCCAAGTGGGCGGGGTTCCTGAAGCTTTCTTT. Its protein product is CASSQVGGVPEAFF.

V gene TRBV29-1 combines with J gene TRBJ1-1; D ambiguous. CDR3 length: 12 residues. The germline V gene has CDR1 SQVTM and CDR2 ANQGSEA. The V end was cut by 4 bases, the J end by 1 base, with 7 bases between. The CDR3 nucleotides read TGCAGCGTTGGGGGTTGGAACACTGAAGCTTTCTTT. Amino acid sequence: CSVGGWNTEAFF. Combining the CDR3 with reference TRBV29-1 and TRBJ1-1 gives the whole variable domain SAVISQKPSRDICQRGTSLTIQCQVDSQVTMMFWYRQQPGQSLTLIATANQGSEATYESGFVIDKFPISRPNLTFSTLTVSNMSPEDSSIYLCSVGGWNTEAFFGQGTRLTVV.

This chain connects TRBV27 to TRBJ2-4; perhaps TRBD1 as D (6 bases). This CDR3 comprises 16 residues. V lost 0 bases to trimming and J lost 9 bases, with 18 bases between them. Germline assignment: CDR1 MNHEY and CDR2 SMNVEV (reference sequence). The CDR3 protein is CASSLSGGGNRGIQYF. The CDR3 nucleotides read TGTGCCAGCAGTTTATCCGGTGGGGGCAATAGAGGCATTCAGTACTTC.

This sequence joins TRBV5-4 and TRBJ1-3; D gene uncertain. Germline CDR1 SGHNT, CDR2 YYREEE (reference sequence). V lost 6 bases and J 0 bases, leaving 13 bases between the germline ends. The CDR3 runs to 15 residues. The CDR3 sequence: CASIFDGGSGNTIYF. Written as DNA, the CDR3 is TGTGCCAGCATCTTCGACGGAGGCTCTGGAAACACCATATATTTT. Complete variable domain (other parts from reference TRBV5-4 and TRBJ1-3): ETGVTQSPTHLIKTRGQQVTLRCSSQSGHNTVSWYQQALGQGPQFIFQYYREEENGRGNFPPRFSGLQFPNYSSELNVNALELDDSALYLCASIFDGGSGNTIYFGEGSWLTVV.

V gene TRBV19 combines with J gene TRBJ2-2; possible D gene TRBD1, 6 bases. V lost 7 bases and J lost 6, with 18 bases in between. Looked up from germline, CDR1 is LNHDA and CDR2 is SQIVND (reference sequence). The CDR3 consists of 15 residues. In DNA form, the CDR3 reads TGTGCCAGTACCCAAGAAGGGGGATCCCCCGGGGAGCTGTTTTTT. It codes for CASTQEGGSPGELFF.